The rows below give T cell receptor beta chains drawn from one sample of a study of a mutant IDH1 vaccine in newly diagnosed glioma. No cognate antigen is known for these TCRs. Sequencing was performed with immunoSEQ multiplex PCR; in TCRdb, only in-frame clones are kept and a portion is missing. The table lists fewer than 35,000 clones, over 65% of them singletons. The material sequenced was PBMCs, taken from a glioma patient whose treatment included an IDH1 peptide vaccine. The source of these receptors is a woman aged 40 to 50 with glioma. Both conserved end residues are part of each CDR3. Each record gives: V gene, clone size, J gene, D gene, CDR3 DNA, CDR3 protein. D genes are given only for firm matches. Size tells how often a clone was seen (once, few, many) or the class of an expanded clone, and some rows leave it out.

V gene: TRBV19; clone size: once; J gene: TRBJ2-7; D gene: TRBD1; CDR3 DNA: TGTGCCAGTAGTCTCTGGGACAGGGCGAACGAGCAGTACTTC; CDR3 protein: CASSLWDRANEQYF
V gene: TRBV6-1; clone size: few; J gene: TRBJ1-5; D gene: .; CDR3 DNA: TGTGCCAGCAGTGAAAGGGGGGACAATCAGCCCCAGCATTTT; CDR3 protein: CASSERGDNQPQHF
V gene: TRBV5-1; clone size: .; J gene: TRBJ1-2; D gene: TRBD1; CDR3 DNA: TGCGCCAGCAGCTTCGAGGGACAGACAATCTATGGCTACACCTTC; CDR3 protein: CASSFEGQTIYGYTF
V gene: TRBV7-2; clone size: .; J gene: TRBJ1-2; D gene: .; CDR3 DNA: TGTGCCAGCAGCTCTGGAGCTAACTATGGCTACACCTTC; CDR3 protein: CASSSGANYGYTF
V gene: TRBV5-1; clone size: .; J gene: TRBJ1-6; D gene: .; CDR3 DNA: TGCGCCAGCAGCTCTCAGGGAAATTCACCCCTCCACTTT; CDR3 protein: CASSSQGNSPLHF
V gene: TRBV14; clone size: .; J gene: TRBJ2-1; D gene: .; CDR3 DNA: TGTGCCAGCAGCCAAGCAATCGGGGGGCTGCAGTTCTTC; CDR3 protein: CASSQAIGGLQFF
V gene: TRBV5-3; clone size: .; J gene: TRBJ1-4; D gene: .; CDR3 DNA: TGTGCCAGAAGCTTGTGGGTAGGGGCTAATGAAAAACTGTTTTTT; CDR3 protein: CARSLWVGANEKLFF
V gene: TRBV25-1; clone size: .; J gene: TRBJ1-5; D gene: TRBD1; CDR3 DNA: TGTGCCAGCAGTGGAGGGAAACAGGGGAACAATCAGCCCCAGCATTTT; CDR3 protein: CASSGGKQGNNQPQHF
V gene: TRBV27; clone size: .; J gene: TRBJ2-3; D gene: TRBD2; CDR3 DNA: TGTGCCAGCAGGCGGGGAGGGTACACAGATACGCAGTATTTT; CDR3 protein: CASRRGGYTDTQYF
V gene: TRBV27; clone size: .; J gene: TRBJ2-7; D gene: .; CDR3 DNA: TGTGCCAGCAGTTTAAACAGGGCAGTCTACGAGCAGTACTTC; CDR3 protein: CASSLNRAVYEQYF
V gene: TRBV29-1; clone size: .; J gene: TRBJ1-2; D gene: .; CDR3 DNA: TGCAGCGTTGAGGGGGGTCGACAGCTTCCCTATGGCTACACCTTC; CDR3 protein: CSVEGGRQLPYGYTF
V gene: TRBV5-1; clone size: few; J gene: TRBJ1-4; D gene: TRBD1; CDR3 DNA: TGCGCCAGCAGCTTATCTGGGACAGCAACTAATGAAAAACTGTTTTTT; CDR3 protein: CASSLSGTATNEKLFF
V gene: TRBV6-1; clone size: .; J gene: TRBJ1-2; D gene: .; CDR3 DNA: TGTGCCAGCAGTGAAGCGGGCAGGGGTGGGAAGGGCTACACCTTC; CDR3 protein: CASSEAGRGGKGYTF
V gene: TRBV2; clone size: .; J gene: TRBJ2-3; D gene: .; CDR3 DNA: TGTGCCAGCAGTGACAGAGCAGATACGCAGTATTTT; CDR3 protein: CASSDRADTQYF
V gene: TRBV6-5; clone size: .; J gene: TRBJ1-1; D gene: .; CDR3 DNA: TGTGCCAGCCTCCGGGACTCCAGTGGAACTGAAGCTTTCTTT; CDR3 protein: CASLRDSSGTEAFF
V gene: TRBV6-5; clone size: .; J gene: TRBJ1-2; D gene: TRBD1; CDR3 DNA: TGTGCCAGCAGTTACGTGGGACAGGGCTATGGCTACACCTTC; CDR3 protein: CASSYVGQGYGYTF
V gene: TRBV2; clone size: .; J gene: TRBJ1-1; D gene: .; CDR3 DNA: TGTGCCAGCAGTGTGGGAGGAGGCGGCACTGAAGCTTTCTTT; CDR3 protein: CASSVGGGGTEAFF
V gene: TRBV28; clone size: .; J gene: TRBJ1-1; D gene: .; CDR3 DNA: TGTGCCAGCAGTTTAGGCAGTAAGAAAGCTTTCTTT; CDR3 protein: CASSLGSKKAFF
V gene: TRBV19; clone size: .; J gene: TRBJ2-7; D gene: .; CDR3 DNA: TGTGCCAGTAGCCCAGAGGAAACCTTACCCTTCTACGAGCAGTACTTC; CDR3 protein: CASSPEETLPFYEQYF
V gene: TRBV7-9; clone size: .; J gene: TRBJ1-1; D gene: TRBD1; CDR3 DNA: TGTGCCAGCAACGTTGAGGACAGGAGGAACACTGAAGCTTTCTTT; CDR3 protein: CASNVEDRRNTEAFF
V gene: TRBV13; clone size: .; J gene: TRBJ1-1; D gene: TRBD1; CDR3 DNA: TGTGCCAGCAGCCCATGGGACAGGGGGCGCGTCACTGAAGCTTTCTTT; CDR3 protein: CASSPWDRGRVTEAFF
V gene: TRBV2; clone size: few; J gene: TRBJ2-5; D gene: TRBD2; CDR3 DNA: TGTGCCAGCACCCAGATGACTAGCCGGGAGACCCAGTACTTC; CDR3 protein: CASTQMTSRETQYF
V gene: TRBV6-5; clone size: .; J gene: TRBJ1-3; D gene: .; CDR3 DNA: TGTGCCAGCAGTTACACACAGGGATCTGGAAACACCATATATTTT; CDR3 protein: CASSYTQGSGNTIYF
V gene: TRBV29-1; clone size: .; J gene: TRBJ2-7; D gene: .; CDR3 DNA: TGCAGCGTTGCGGGGTACAGACACGATAGCTCCTACGAGCAGTACTTC; CDR3 protein: CSVAGYRHDSSYEQYF
V gene: TRBV30; clone size: .; J gene: TRBJ1-1; D gene: .; CDR3 DNA: TGTGCCTGGAGTGCCAAGGACACGTTCGGTGAAGCTTTCTTT; CDR3 protein: CAWSAKDTFGEAFF
V gene: TRBV15; clone size: .; J gene: TRBJ2-2; D gene: .; CDR3 DNA: TGTGCCACCAGCAGACTAATCCGGGGGGCGGGATCCGGGGAGCTGTTTTTT; CDR3 protein: CATSRLIRGAGSGELFF
V gene: TRBV11-2; clone size: once; J gene: TRBJ2-7; D gene: .; CDR3 DNA: TGTGCCAGCAGCTTAGACAGGGACGAGCAGTACTTC; CDR3 protein: CASSLDRDEQYF
V gene: TRBV2; clone size: .; J gene: TRBJ1-5; D gene: .; CDR3 DNA: TGTGCCAGCAGTAGGGGATGGAAGGATCAGCCCCAGCATTTT; CDR3 protein: CASSRGWKDQPQHF
V gene: TRBV4-1; clone size: .; J gene: TRBJ1-1; D gene: .; CDR3 DNA: TGCGCCAGCAGCCAAGGACCTCTCCTCGTGAACAACACTGAAGCTTTCTTT; CDR3 protein: CASSQGPLLVNNTEAFF
V gene: TRBV10-3; clone size: .; J gene: TRBJ2-7; D gene: TRBD1; CDR3 DNA: TGTGCCATCAGTGATCCACGACAGGGGGCAGGCTACGAGCAGTACTTC; CDR3 protein: CAISDPRQGAGYEQYF
V gene: TRBV30; clone size: few; J gene: TRBJ1-5; D gene: TRBD1; CDR3 DNA: TGTGCCAGCTCCGGGACAGGGGGTCAGCCCCAGCATTTT; CDR3 protein: CASSGTGGQPQHF
V gene: TRBV30; clone size: .; J gene: TRBJ2-1; D gene: .; CDR3 DNA: TGTGCCTGGGCCTCAGGACAGTACAATGAGCAGTTCTTC; CDR3 protein: CAWASGQYNEQFF
V gene: TRBV7-9; clone size: .; J gene: TRBJ2-7; D gene: .; CDR3 DNA: TGTGCCAGCAGCTCCAGCGAGGGGGAGGAATTCTACGAGCAGTACTTC; CDR3 protein: CASSSSEGEEFYEQYF
V gene: TRBV7-6; clone size: .; J gene: TRBJ2-3; D gene: TRBD2; CDR3 DNA: TGTGCCAGCAGCTCGGGACTAGCGGGCCGTTTCATCGATACGCAGTATTTT; CDR3 protein: CASSSGLAGRFIDTQYF